This TCR beta chain was sequenced for a study of CD8 T cells in Susac syndrome. Notes on the study in general: It was acknowledged in the study that the number of individuals who were included in its TCR sequencing and HLA analysis was relatively small.

Worth noting for this clonotype: What it binds is unknown.

Germline V lookup: CDR1 LNHNV, CDR2 YYDKDF (reference sequence). The CDR3 runs 16 residues. V shed 0 bases and J 4 bases; nucleotides not matched to a gene: 3. Roughly 0.45 to 1 ug RNA was reverse transcribed with random hexamers. Amplification of TCR beta CDR3 across 54 Vbeta and 13 Jbeta was performed with immunoSEQ multiplex PCR. MiXCR was run by TCRdb on the immunoSEQ multiplex PCR reads, yielding one entry per CDR3 protein. Among 130,000 or so distinct CDR3 sequences listed, approximately 95% were seen once. Blood CD8+ and CD4+ T cells underwent high-throughput TCR beta sequencing. CD8+ and CD4+ T cells were negatively isolated; TEMRA cells were FACS-enriched.

The sequencing input was CD4+ T cells from PBMCs. The origin of this receptor is a human donor with multiple sclerosis. The V and J genes are TRBV15 and TRBJ2-2, with 9 bases identical to TRBD2. The CDR3 here is CATSRELAGATGELFF. The CDR3, as DNA: TGTGCCACCAGCAGAGAATTAGCGGGGGCCACCGGGGAGCTGTTTTTT. The full variable domain, its missing parts supplied by reference TRBV15 and TRBJ2-2, is DAMVIQNPRYQVTQFGKPVTLSCSQTLNHNVMYWYQQKSSQAPKLLFHYYDKDFNNEADTPDNFQSRRPNTSFCFLDIRSPGLGDTAMYLCATSRELAGATGELFFGEGSRLTVL.